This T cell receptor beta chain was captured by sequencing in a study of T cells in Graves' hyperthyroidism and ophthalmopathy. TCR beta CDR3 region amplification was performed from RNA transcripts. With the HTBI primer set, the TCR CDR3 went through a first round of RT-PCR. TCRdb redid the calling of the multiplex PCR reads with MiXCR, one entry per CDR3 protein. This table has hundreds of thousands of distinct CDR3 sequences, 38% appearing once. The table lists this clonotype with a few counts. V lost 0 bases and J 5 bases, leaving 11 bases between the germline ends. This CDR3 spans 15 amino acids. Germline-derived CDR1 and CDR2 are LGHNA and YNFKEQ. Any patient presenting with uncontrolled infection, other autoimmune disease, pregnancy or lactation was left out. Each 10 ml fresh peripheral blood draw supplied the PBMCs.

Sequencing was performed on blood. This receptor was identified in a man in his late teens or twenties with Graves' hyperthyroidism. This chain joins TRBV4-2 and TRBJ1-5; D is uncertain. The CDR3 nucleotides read TGTGCCAGCAGCCAAGATGAGACAATCTATCAGCCCCAGCATTTT. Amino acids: CASSQDETIYQPQHF.